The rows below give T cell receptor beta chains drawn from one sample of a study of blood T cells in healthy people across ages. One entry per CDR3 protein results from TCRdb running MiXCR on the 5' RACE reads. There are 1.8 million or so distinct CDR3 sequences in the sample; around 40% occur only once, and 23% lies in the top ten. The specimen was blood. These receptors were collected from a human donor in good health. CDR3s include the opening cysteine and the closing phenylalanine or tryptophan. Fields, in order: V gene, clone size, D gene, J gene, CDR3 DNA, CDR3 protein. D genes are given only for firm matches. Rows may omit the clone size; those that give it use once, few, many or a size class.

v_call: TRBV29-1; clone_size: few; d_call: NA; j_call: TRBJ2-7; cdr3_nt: TGCAGCGTTCGGGTAGAGACCGCAATCTCCTACGAGCAGTACTTC; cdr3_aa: CSVRVETAISYEQYF
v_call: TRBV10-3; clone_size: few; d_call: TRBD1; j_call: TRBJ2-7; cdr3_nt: TGTGCCACCAGTCGCTCGGGACAGCTCTACGAGCAGTACTTC; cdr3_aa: CATSRSGQLYEQYF
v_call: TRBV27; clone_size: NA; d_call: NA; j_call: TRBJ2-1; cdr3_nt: TGTGCCAGCACCTCCTCGAACTACAATGAGCAGTTCTTC; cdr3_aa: CASTSSNYNEQFF
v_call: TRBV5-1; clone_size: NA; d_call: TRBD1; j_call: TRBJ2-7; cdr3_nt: TGCGCCAGCAGCAATGGAATATCAGGGACAGGACTATTCGAGCAGTACTTC; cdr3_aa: CASSNGISGTGLFEQYF
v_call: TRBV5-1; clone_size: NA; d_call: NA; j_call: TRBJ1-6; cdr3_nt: TGCGCCAGCAGCTTGGGCCCGGGGGGCCCTTCACCCCTCCACTTT; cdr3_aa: CASSLGPGGPSPLHF
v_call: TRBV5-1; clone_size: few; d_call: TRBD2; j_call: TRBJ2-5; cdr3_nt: TGCGCCAGCAGCTCTTGGACTAGCGGGGGGCTAGAAGAGACCCAGTACTTC; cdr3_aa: CASSSWTSGGLEETQYF
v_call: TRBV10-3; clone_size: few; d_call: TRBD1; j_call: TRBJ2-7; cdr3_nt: TGTGCCATCAGTGAGTCGGGACAGGGGTACGAGCAGTACTTC; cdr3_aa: CAISESGQGYEQYF
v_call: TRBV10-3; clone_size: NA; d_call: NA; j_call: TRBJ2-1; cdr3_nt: TGTGCCATCGGCGGGATCGAGGGTAAGGAGTTCTTC; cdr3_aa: CAIGGIEGKEFF
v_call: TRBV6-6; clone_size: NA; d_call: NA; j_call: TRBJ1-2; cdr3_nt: TGTGCCAGCAGCAAGGGGTCAAATTTATATGGCTACACCTTC; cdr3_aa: CASSKGSNLYGYTF
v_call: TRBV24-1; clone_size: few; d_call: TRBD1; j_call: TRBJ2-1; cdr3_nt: TGTGCCACCAGTGGTTTTCCGGGACAGGGGGTTTCTCATGAGCAGTTCTTC; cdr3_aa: CATSGFPGQGVSHEQFF
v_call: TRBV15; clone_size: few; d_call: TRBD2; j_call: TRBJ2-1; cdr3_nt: TGTGCCACCAGGTCCAAGGCGGGGGGGTACAATGAGCAGTTCTTC; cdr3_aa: CATRSKAGGYNEQFF
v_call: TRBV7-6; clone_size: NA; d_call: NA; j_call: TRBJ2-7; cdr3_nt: TGTGCCAGCAGCTTAGCGGGGGGTCCAGCAAACGAGCAGTACTTC; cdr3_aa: CASSLAGGPANEQYF
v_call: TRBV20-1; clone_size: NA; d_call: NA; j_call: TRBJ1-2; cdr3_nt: TGCAGTGCTAGATCGGCTACAGGGTTGGGCGGCTACACCTTC; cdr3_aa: CSARSATGLGGYTF
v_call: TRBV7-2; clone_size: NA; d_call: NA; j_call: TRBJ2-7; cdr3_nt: TGTGCCAGCAGCCCCCTTCGTGGCAGGGTCTACGAGCAGTACTTC; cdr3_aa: CASSPLRGRVYEQYF
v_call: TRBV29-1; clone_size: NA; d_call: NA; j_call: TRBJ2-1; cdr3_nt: TGCAGCGTGACGCGAACGGGGTGGTTCGACAATGAGCAGTTCTTC; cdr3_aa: CSVTRTGWFDNEQFF
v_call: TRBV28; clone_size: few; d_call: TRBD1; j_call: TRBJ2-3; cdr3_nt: TGTGCCAGCAGTCCCCTCGGACAGGGGGGTAGAGGTGCGCAGTATTTT; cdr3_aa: CASSPLGQGGRGAQYF
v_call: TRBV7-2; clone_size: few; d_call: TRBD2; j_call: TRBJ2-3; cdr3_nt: TGTGCCAGCAGCCCCCCAGTGGCGGGGGGCACAGATACGCAGTATTTT; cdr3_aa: CASSPPVAGGTDTQYF
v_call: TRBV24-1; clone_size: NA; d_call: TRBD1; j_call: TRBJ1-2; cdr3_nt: TGTGCCACCAGTGACCGGACAGGGGGCTACTATGGCTACACCTTC; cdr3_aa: CATSDRTGGYYGYTF
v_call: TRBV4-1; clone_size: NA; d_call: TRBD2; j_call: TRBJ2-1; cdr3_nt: TGCGCCAGCAGCCAAAATCTAGCGGAGGGCTACAATGAGCAGTTCTTC; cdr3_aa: CASSQNLAEGYNEQFF
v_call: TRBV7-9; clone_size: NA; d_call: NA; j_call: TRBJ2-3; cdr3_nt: TGTGCCAGCAGCTCCACCCTGAGCGCAGATACGCAGTATTTT; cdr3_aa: CASSSTLSADTQYF
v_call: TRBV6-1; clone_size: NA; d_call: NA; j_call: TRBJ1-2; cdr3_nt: TGTGCCAGCAGTGAAATGGGGGCGGACTATGGCTACACCTTC; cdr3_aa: CASSEMGADYGYTF
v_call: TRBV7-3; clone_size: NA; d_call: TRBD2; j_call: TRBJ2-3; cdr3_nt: TGTGCCAGCAGCCCTTTCCGGCGGGGGGCTGGAGATACGCAGTATTTT; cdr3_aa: CASSPFRRGAGDTQYF
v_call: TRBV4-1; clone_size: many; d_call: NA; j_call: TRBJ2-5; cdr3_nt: TGCGCCAGCAGCCCGTCGTCCGCGGAAGAGACCCAGTACTTC; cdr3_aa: CASSPSSAEETQYF
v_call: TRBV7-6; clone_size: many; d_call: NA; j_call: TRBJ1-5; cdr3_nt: TGTGCCAGCAGCTTATCAGGATATCAGCCCCAGCATTTT; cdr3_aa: CASSLSGYQPQHF
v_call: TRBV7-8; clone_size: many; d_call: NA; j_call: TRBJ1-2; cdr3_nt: TGTGCCAGCAGCCCCGGGCGGCTTAACTATGGCTACACCTTC; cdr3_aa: CASSPGRLNYGYTF
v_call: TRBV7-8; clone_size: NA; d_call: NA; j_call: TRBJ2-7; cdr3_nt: TGTGCCAGCAGCTCCTCAAGGTCAGGTTACGAGCAGTACTTC; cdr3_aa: CASSSSRSGYEQYF
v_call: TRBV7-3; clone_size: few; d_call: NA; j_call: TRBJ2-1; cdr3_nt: TGTGCCAGCGGTAATTCGGGGAATGAGCAGTTCTTC; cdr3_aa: CASGNSGNEQFF
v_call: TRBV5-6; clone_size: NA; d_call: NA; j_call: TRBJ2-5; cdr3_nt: TGTGCCAGCAGCTCCGGGCCCTTAGGAGAGACCCAGTACTTC; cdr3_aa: CASSSGPLGETQYF
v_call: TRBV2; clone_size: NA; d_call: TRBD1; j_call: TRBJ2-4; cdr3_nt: TGTGCCAGCATCGTCACAGGGGTGACCAAAAACATTCAGTACTTC; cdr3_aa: CASIVTGVTKNIQYF
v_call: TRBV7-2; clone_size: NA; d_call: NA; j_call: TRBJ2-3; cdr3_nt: TGTGCCAGCAGCTCCTCCCCGGGTGGAAGCACGGATACGCAGTATTTT; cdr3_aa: CASSSSPGGSTDTQYF
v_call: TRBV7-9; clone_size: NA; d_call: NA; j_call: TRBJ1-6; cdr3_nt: TGTGCCAGCAGCCTCGGGGACCGGAATTCACCCCTCCACTTT; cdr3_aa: CASSLGDRNSPLHF
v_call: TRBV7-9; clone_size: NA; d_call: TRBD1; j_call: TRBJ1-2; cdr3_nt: TGTGCCAGCAGCTTCCGGGGACAGGCTAACTATGGCTACACCTTC; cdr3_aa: CASSFRGQANYGYTF
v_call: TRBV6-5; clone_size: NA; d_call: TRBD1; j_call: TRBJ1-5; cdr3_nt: TGTGCCAGCAGTTACAACGCAGGGGGCGATCAGCCCCAGCATTTT; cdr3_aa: CASSYNAGGDQPQHF
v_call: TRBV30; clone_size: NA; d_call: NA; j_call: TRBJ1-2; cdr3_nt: TGTGCCTGGAGTCCGACTGGAGTGGAAGGCTACACCTTC; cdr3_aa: CAWSPTGVEGYTF
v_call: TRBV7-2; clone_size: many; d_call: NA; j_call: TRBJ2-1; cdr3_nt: TGTGCCAGCAGCTTAGTAGGCGGCGATGAGCAGTTCTTC; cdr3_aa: CASSLVGGDEQFF
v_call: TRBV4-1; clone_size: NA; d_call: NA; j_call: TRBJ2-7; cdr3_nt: TGCGCCAGCAGCCTAAGCCCGCAGGGGCAGGACGAGCAGGACTTC; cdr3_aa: CASSLSPQGQDEQDF
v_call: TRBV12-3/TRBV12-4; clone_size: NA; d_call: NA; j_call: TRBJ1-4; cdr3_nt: TGTGCCAGCACCGCCCATCCCGGGAATGAAAAACTGTTTTTT; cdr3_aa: CASTAHPGNEKLFF
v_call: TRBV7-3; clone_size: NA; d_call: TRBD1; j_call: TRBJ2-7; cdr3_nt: TGTGCCAGCAGCTACCCGGGACAGGGTACCTACGAGCAGTGCTTC; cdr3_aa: CASSYPGQGTYEQCF
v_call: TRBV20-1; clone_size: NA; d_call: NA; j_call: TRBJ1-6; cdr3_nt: TGCAGTGCTAGAGCTGACTCAAGCAATTCACCCCTCCACTTT; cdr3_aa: CSARADSSNSPLHF
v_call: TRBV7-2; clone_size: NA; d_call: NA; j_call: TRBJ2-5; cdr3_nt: TGTGCCAGCAGCGGGAGGAGAACGGGGGAGACCCAGTACTTC; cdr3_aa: CASSGRRTGETQYF
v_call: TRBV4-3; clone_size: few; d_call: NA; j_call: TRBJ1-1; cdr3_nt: TGCGCCAGCAGCCCGGCGGGGGGAAGGAACACTGAAGCTTTCTTT; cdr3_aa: CASSPAGGRNTEAFF
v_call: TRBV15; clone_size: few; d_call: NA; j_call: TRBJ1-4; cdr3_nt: TGTGCCACCAGCAGAGATACCGGCGGGGAAAAACTGTTTTTT; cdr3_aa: CATSRDTGGEKLFF
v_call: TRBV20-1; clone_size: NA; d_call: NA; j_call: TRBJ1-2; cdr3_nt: TGCGCTCCCAGGAGGGGGAACTATGGCTACACCTTC; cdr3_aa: CAPRRGNYGYTF
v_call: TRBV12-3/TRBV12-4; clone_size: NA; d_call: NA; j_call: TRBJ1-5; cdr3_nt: TGTGCCAGCAGTTTAGGTCGCTGGCAGCCCCAGCATTTT; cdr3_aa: CASSLGRWQPQHF
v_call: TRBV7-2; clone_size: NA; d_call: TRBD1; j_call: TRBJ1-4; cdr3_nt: TGTGCCAGCAGCTTACTGGGACAGGTGGGCGGCGAAAAACGGTTTTTT; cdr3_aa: CASSLLGQVGGEKRFF
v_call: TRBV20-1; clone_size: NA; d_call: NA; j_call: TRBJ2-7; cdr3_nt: TGCAGTGCGCGCGGGACTCTCGAATCCTACGAGCAGTACTTC; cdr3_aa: CSARGTLESYEQYF
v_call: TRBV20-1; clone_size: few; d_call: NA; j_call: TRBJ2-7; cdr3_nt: TGCAGTGCCCTAGGAGCCGGGACACCGACCTACGAGCAGTACTTC; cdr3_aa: CSALGAGTPTYEQYF
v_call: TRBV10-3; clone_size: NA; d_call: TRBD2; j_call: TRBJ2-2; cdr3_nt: TGTGCCATCAGTGAGTCCAGCGGGGGCAAGACCGGGGAGCTGTTTTTT; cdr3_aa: CAISESSGGKTGELFF